The 17 T cell receptor beta chains presented below share a single source sample, sequenced in a study of beta chain features in type 1 diabetes. cDNA synthesis used the whole RNA isolate, giving expressed TCRB sequences. The method was immunoSEQ multiplex PCR; TCRdb's version includes in-frame clones alone and lacks a portion of them. The data show under 400,000 clones, approximately 15% seen once. Sequencing was carried out using central memory CD4+ T cells from blood. These TCRs come from a man aged 30-40 years in good health.

This clone was observed a few times. This chain connects TRBV7-8 to TRBJ2-7; D might be TRBD2 (6 bases). Germline CDR1 is SGHVS and CDR2 is FQNEAQ. The CDR3 consists of 14 residues. V gave up 5 bases and J gave up 7 bases, with 18 bases separating them. The CDR3 here is CASSPIPAGREQYV. CDR3 in DNA: TGTGCCAGCAGCCCCATTCCGGCGGGGAGGGAGCAGTACGTC.

The table lists this clone with a few counts. This chain links TRBV4-1 with TRBJ1-2; D gene unclear. Germline CDR1 reads MGHRA; CDR2 reads YSYEKL. V gave up 2 bases and J gave up 2 bases, with 6 bases separating them. The CDR3 has 13 residues. This CDR3 reads CASSQWQNYGYTF. CDR3 DNA: TGCGCCAGCAGCCAATGGCAGAACTATGGCTACACCTTC.

The chain links TRBV29-1 to TRBJ2-3, with 10 bases that match TRBD2. Germline V gene sequence: CDR1 SQVTM, CDR2 ANQGSEA. The V segment lost 5 bases and the J segment 4 bases; nucleotides outside the gene matches: 12. The CDR3 covers 16 residues. CDR3 nucleotides: TGCAGCGTTCCCTCCCCCGGACTAGCGGCTTCAGATACGCAGTATTTT. Its translation: CSVPSPGLAASDTQYF.

The chain joins TRBV6-5 to TRBJ1-2; 8 bases align to TRBD1. V lost 2 bases, J lost 4 bases, and 3 bases stayed unmatched. Per germline, CDR1 MNHEY and CDR2 SVGAGI. This CDR3 comprises 14 residues. The CDR3 sequence: CASSYLGTGYGYTF. The DNA of the CDR3 is TGTGCCAGCAGTTACCTCGGGACAGGCTATGGCTACACCTTC.

The chain couples TRBV7-3 to TRBJ2-3; TRBD1 might be the D (5 bases). This CDR3 region has 15 residues. Germline values: CDR1 SGHTA, CDR2 FQGTGA. The V end lost 1 base, the J end lost 5 bases, and 13 bases lay between the germline ends. Here the CDR3 reads CASSLKKAQGDTQYF. CDR3 DNA: TGTGCCAGCAGCTTAAAGAAGGCGCAGGGAGATACGCAGTATTTT. Looking up the rest from reference TRBV7-3 and TRBJ2-3 gives the full variable domain: GAGVSQTPSNKVTEKGKYVELRCDPISGHTALYWYRQSLGQGPEFLIYFQGTGAADDSGLPNDRFFAVRPEGSVSTLKIQRTERGDSAVYLCASSLKKAQGDTQYFGPGTRLTVL.

Only a few counts were recorded for this clone. This sequence joins TRBV27 and TRBJ2-5; 12 bases agree with TRBD1. The CDR3 has 15 residues. Unmatched junction bases numbered 9, after V lost 8 bases and J lost 5 bases. Germline-derived CDR1 and CDR2 are MNHEY and SMNVEV (reference sequence). This CDR3 reads CASGTGTGGAETQYF. For the CDR3, the DNA is TGTGCCAGCGGCACCGGGACAGGGGGCGCCGAGACCCAGTACTTC.

The rearrangement joins TRBV14 to TRBJ2-5; 11 nucleotides align to TRBD2. The trim removed 4 bases at V and 5 bases at J, leaving 3 bases unmatched. CDR1 and CDR2 (germline): SGHDN, FVKESK. The CDR3 spans 14 residues. CDR3 protein: CASSPRTSGETQYF. The CDR3 nucleotides are TGTGCCAGCAGCCCCCGGACTAGCGGGGAGACCCAGTACTTC.

This chain links TRBV19 with TRBJ1-1; no reliable D call. CDR1 and CDR2 (germline): LNHDA, SQIVND (reference sequence). The V and J ends lost 7 bases and 5 bases respectively, with 17 bases between them. The CDR3 has 14 residues. The CDR3 is CASNDESGRTEAFF. The CDR3 coding sequence is TGTGCCAGTAATGATGAGTCCGGGCGGACTGAAGCTTTCTTT. Full variable domain (missing parts from reference TRBV19 and TRBJ1-1): DGGITQSPKYLFRKEGQNVTLSCEQNLNHDAMYWYRQDPGQGLRLIYYSQIVNDFQKGDIAEGYSVSREKKESFPLTVTSAQKNPTAFYLCASNDESGRTEAFFGQGTRLTVV.

The rearrangement links TRBV5-1 to TRBJ1-6, with D tentatively TRBD1 (5 bases). The germline V and J ends were trimmed by 0 bases and 13 bases, with 20 bases remaining between them. Germline CDR1 reads SGHRS; CDR2 reads YFSETQ. CDR3 length: 16 amino acids. CDR3 residues: CASSLGVGAGSEPLHF. CDR3 sequence (DNA): TGCGCCAGCAGCTTGGGGGTTGGGGCCGGGTCAGAGCCCCTCCACTTT.

The rearrangement uses TRBV5-1 and TRBJ2-3; TRBD2 matches 14 bases. This CDR3 is 14 amino acids long. Germline CDR1 and CDR2: SGHRS and YFSETQ. The V and J ends lost 3 bases and 6 bases, in that order; junction bases with no gene match: 0. CDR3 sequence reads: CASSWTSGGDTQYF. In nucleotides, the CDR3 is TGCGCCAGCAGCTGGACTAGCGGGGGGGATACGCAGTATTTT.

The chain is built from TRBV5-1 and TRBJ1-6; D remains unclear. V was trimmed by 0 bases and J by 8 bases, leaving 15 bases between them. CDR1 SGHRS and CDR2 YFSETQ come from the germline V gene. This CDR3 contains 16 residues. As DNA, the CDR3 is TGCGCCAGCAGCTTGGGTGGCCCCGGAGGGCATTCACCCCTCCACTTT. This gives the protein CASSLGGPGGHSPLHF.

This sequence joins TRBV6-6 and TRBJ1-2, with 9 bases that match TRBD1. After removal of 10 bases from V and 5 bases from J, the junction contained 5 bases not matched to a gene. The germline CDR1 and CDR2 sequences are MNHNY and SVGAGI (reference sequence). CDR3 length: 12 residues. This CDR3 reads CATVDRGYGYTF. CDR3 in DNA: TGTGCCACCGTGGACAGGGGATATGGCTACACCTTC.

This clone was counted a few times. The chain employs TRBV5-6 and TRBJ2-3; 9 nucleotides match TRBD2. The V gene end was trimmed by 2 bases and the J gene end by 0 bases; junction bases not matched to a gene: 10. The CDR3 covers 18 residues. Germline CDR1 and CDR2: SGHDT and YYEEEE. CDR3 DNA: TGTGCCAGCAGCTTTAAGAGTAGCGGGAGTGTGAGCACAGATACGCAGTATTTT. Amino acids: CASSFKSSGSVSTDTQYF.

This sequence joins TRBV7-2 and TRBJ2-1; possible D gene TRBD2, 5 bases. V gave up 4 bases and J gave up 10 bases, with 11 bases separating them. There are 12 residues in the CDR3. Germline CDR1 reads SGHTA; CDR2 reads FQGNSA. The CDR3 DNA reads TGTGCCAGCAGCTCAAGCCAGCGGGAGCAGTTCTTC. Translation gives CASSSSQREQFF.

This chain joins TRBV6-5 and TRBJ1-1, with TRBD1 as a possible D gene (5 bases). Germline V lookup: CDR1 MNHEY, CDR2 SVGAGI. Trimming took 6 bases from V and 6 from J, leaving 17 bases between them. The CDR3 sequence is 14 residues long. CDR3: CASRAIMGPAEAFF. CDR3 nucleotide sequence: TGTGCCAGCAGGGCCATTATGGGGCCGGCTGAAGCTTTCTTT.

The chain has TRBV15 and TRBJ2-2, with D unclear. V lost 1 base, J lost 0 bases, and 6 bases lay in between. The germline V gene encodes CDR1 LNHNV and CDR2 YYDKDF (reference sequence). CDR3 size: 15 residues. This CDR3 is CATSRGGTNTGELFF. The CDR3 nucleotides are TGTGCCACCAGCAGAGGTGGAACGAACACCGGGGAGCTGTTTTTT.

Sample share makes this clone medium-sized (0.01 to 0.1%). Other DNA sequences in the sample encode the same CDR3. V gene TRBV19 combines with J gene TRBJ2-3; D possibly corresponds to TRBD2 (5 bases). The CDR3 length is 12 residues. V lost 6 bases to trimming and J lost 5 bases, with 9 bases between them. From germline, CDR1 is LNHDA and CDR2 SQIVND (reference sequence). CDR3 sequence: CASRLSGDTQYF. In nucleotides, the CDR3 is TGTGCCAGTAGATTAAGCGGAGATACGCAGTATTTT. The full variable domain, its missing parts supplied by reference TRBV19 and TRBJ2-3, is DGGITQSPKYLFRKEGQNVTLSCEQNLNHDAMYWYRQDPGQGLRLIYYSQIVNDFQKGDIAEGYSVSREKKESFPLTVTSAQKNPTAFYLCASRLSGDTQYFGPGTRLTVL.